Listed below are T cell receptor beta chains from one sample, sequenced in a study of blood T cell repertoires in COVID-19. The protocol was immunoSEQ multiplex PCR, while the TCRdb copy is restricted to in-frame clones and leaves out a portion. The sample carries 270,000 or so clones, less than 85% recorded once. The sample comprised peripheral blood. The receptors stem from a human donor with COVID-19, enrolled during active disease. The donor label of this sample is uncertain. CDR3s include the opening cysteine and the closing phenylalanine or tryptophan. D genes are given only for firm matches. Size values are once, few and many counts, or a class for expanded clones, and some rows have none.

clone_size: -; v_call: TRBV30; cdr3_length: 15; j_call: TRBJ1-5; d_call: TRBD1; cdr3_aa: CAWSVGGQGNQPQHF; cdr3_nt: TGTGCCTGGAGTGTAGGAGGACAGGGCAATCAGCCCCAGCATTTT
clone_size: once; v_call: TRBV19; cdr3_length: 14; j_call: TRBJ2-4; d_call: TRBD1; cdr3_aa: CASSKTGEKNIQYF; cdr3_nt: TGTGCCAGTAGTAAAACAGGGGAGAAAAACATTCAGTACTTC
clone_size: -; v_call: TRBV4-1; cdr3_length: 13; j_call: TRBJ2-5; d_call: -; cdr3_aa: CASSQTIGETQYF; cdr3_nt: TGCGCCAGCAGCCAAACTATTGGGGAGACCCAGTACTTC
clone_size: -; v_call: TRBV25-1; cdr3_length: 14; j_call: TRBJ2-1; d_call: -; cdr3_aa: CASSERGTVWEQFF; cdr3_nt: TGTGCCAGCAGTGAAAGGGGAACGGTTTGGGAGCAGTTCTTC
clone_size: -; v_call: TRBV19; cdr3_length: 11; j_call: TRBJ2-7; d_call: -; cdr3_aa: CASGSGYEQYF; cdr3_nt: TGTGCCAGTGGGTCGGGGTACGAGCAGTACTTC
clone_size: -; v_call: TRBV5-6; cdr3_length: 15; j_call: TRBJ1-5; d_call: TRBD1; cdr3_aa: CASSFRQGRNQPQHF; cdr3_nt: TGTGCCAGCAGTTTTAGACAGGGGAGGAATCAGCCCCAGCATTTT
clone_size: once; v_call: TRBV11-3; cdr3_length: 20; j_call: TRBJ2-7; d_call: TRBD2; cdr3_aa: CASSLDPGLAEPISSYEQYF; cdr3_nt: TGTGCCAGCAGCTTAGATCCCGGACTAGCGGAACCCATTTCCTCCTACGAGCAGTACTTC
clone_size: -; v_call: TRBV7-9; cdr3_length: 15; j_call: TRBJ2-6; d_call: TRBD1; cdr3_aa: CASSRDRSGANVLTF; cdr3_nt: TGTGCCAGCAGCCGGGACAGGTCCGGGGCCAACGTCCTGACTTTC
clone_size: -; v_call: TRBV2; cdr3_length: 14; j_call: TRBJ2-1; d_call: -; cdr3_aa: CASFLRGALNEQFF; cdr3_nt: TGTGCCAGCTTCCTCCGGGGGGCGCTTAATGAGCAGTTCTTC
clone_size: -; v_call: TRBV29-1; cdr3_length: 13; j_call: TRBJ2-2; d_call: -; cdr3_aa: CSVVRGGTGELFF; cdr3_nt: TGCAGCGTTGTTCGAGGGGGCACCGGGGAGCTGTTTTTT
clone_size: -; v_call: TRBV3-1/TRBV3-2; cdr3_length: 14; j_call: TRBJ2-2; d_call: TRBD2; cdr3_aa: CASRASGSTGELFF; cdr3_nt: TGTGCCAGCCGGGCTAGCGGGAGCACCGGGGAGCTGTTTTTT
clone_size: -; v_call: TRBV28; cdr3_length: 18; j_call: TRBJ2-5; d_call: TRBD2; cdr3_aa: CASSPGTSGRGFPETQYF; cdr3_nt: TGTGCCAGCAGTCCGGGAACTAGCGGGAGGGGCTTCCCAGAGACCCAGTACTTC
clone_size: -; v_call: TRBV27; cdr3_length: 15; j_call: TRBJ1-5; d_call: -; cdr3_aa: CASSLSPSSNQPQHF; cdr3_nt: TGTGCCAGCAGTTTATCCCCTAGCAGCAATCAGCCCCAGCATTTT
clone_size: -; v_call: TRBV7-8; cdr3_length: 16; j_call: TRBJ2-7; d_call: TRBD2; cdr3_aa: CASSGPGLAVAREQYF; cdr3_nt: TGTGCCAGCAGCGGCCCGGGACTAGCGGTGGCGCGCGAGCAGTACTTC
clone_size: -; v_call: TRBV6-1; cdr3_length: 14; j_call: TRBJ2-7; d_call: TRBD1; cdr3_aa: CASSKLDRAGEQYF; cdr3_nt: TGTGCCAGCAGCAAACTCGACAGGGCTGGCGAGCAGTACTTC
clone_size: -; v_call: TRBV7-2; cdr3_length: 16; j_call: TRBJ2-3; d_call: TRBD2; cdr3_aa: CASSLARREGADTQYF; cdr3_nt: TGTGCCAGCAGCTTAGCGCGGCGGGAGGGCGCAGATACGCAGTATTTT
clone_size: -; v_call: TRBV7-8; cdr3_length: 12; j_call: TRBJ1-1; d_call: TRBD1; cdr3_aa: CASSRTGGEAFF; cdr3_nt: TGTGCCAGCAGCCGGACAGGGGGAGAAGCTTTCTTT
clone_size: -; v_call: TRBV9; cdr3_length: 18; j_call: TRBJ1-4; d_call: TRBD1; cdr3_aa: CASSPRGTDLLSNEKLFF; cdr3_nt: TGTGCCAGCAGCCCCAGGGGGACAGACCTCCTTTCTAATGAAAAACTGTTTTTT
clone_size: -; v_call: TRBV3-1/TRBV3-2; cdr3_length: 15; j_call: TRBJ1-1; d_call: -; cdr3_aa: CASSPPGGEGTEAFF; cdr3_nt: TGTGCCAGCAGCCCCCCGGGGGGGGAGGGCACTGAAGCTTTCTTT
clone_size: -; v_call: TRBV19; cdr3_length: 14; j_call: TRBJ2-7; d_call: TRBD2; cdr3_aa: CASSIVREDYEQYF; cdr3_nt: TGTGCCAGTAGTATCGTGCGGGAGGACTACGAGCAGTACTTC
clone_size: -; v_call: TRBV2; cdr3_length: 12; j_call: TRBJ1-1; d_call: -; cdr3_aa: CASSGARSGAFF; cdr3_nt: TGTGCCAGCAGTGGAGCCAGGAGCGGAGCTTTCTTT
clone_size: -; v_call: TRBV28; cdr3_length: 14; j_call: TRBJ1-5; d_call: TRBD1; cdr3_aa: CASSPGQAQRPQHF; cdr3_nt: TGTGCCAGCAGTCCAGGACAGGCTCAACGGCCCCAGCATTTT